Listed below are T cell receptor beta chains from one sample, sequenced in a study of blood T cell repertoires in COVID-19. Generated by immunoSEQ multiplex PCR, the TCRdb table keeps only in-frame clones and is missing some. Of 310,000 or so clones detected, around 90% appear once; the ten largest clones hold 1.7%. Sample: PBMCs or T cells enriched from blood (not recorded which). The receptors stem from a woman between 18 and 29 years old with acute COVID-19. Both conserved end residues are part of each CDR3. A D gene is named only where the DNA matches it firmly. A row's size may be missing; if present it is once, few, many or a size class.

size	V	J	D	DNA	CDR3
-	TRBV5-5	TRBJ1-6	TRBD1	TGTGCCAGCAGCTCGTATACCGGGACAGTCAATTCACCCCTCCACTTT	CASSSYTGTVNSPLHF
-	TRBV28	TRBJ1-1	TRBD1	TGTGCCAGCAGTCCCCCACCGGGACAGGGGGCTGGAGCTTTCTTT	CASSPPPGQGAGAFF
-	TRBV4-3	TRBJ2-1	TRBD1	TGCGCCAGCAGCCCAGGGACAGGAGCATACAATGAGCAGTTCTTC	CASSPGTGAYNEQFF
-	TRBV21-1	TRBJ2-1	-	TGTGCCAGCAGCGCCTCTAGGGGTTATGAGCAGTTCTTC	CASSASRGYEQFF
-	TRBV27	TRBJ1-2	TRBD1	TGTGCCAGCAGTTCGGACAGGGGTGAAAATGGCTACACCTTC	CASSSDRGENGYTF
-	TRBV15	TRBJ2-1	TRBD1	TGTGCCACCAGCAGAACCCGGGACAGGGGTACTGAGCAGTTCTTC	CATSRTRDRGTEQFF
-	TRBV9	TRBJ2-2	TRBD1	TGTGCCAGCAGCGTAGGGAACAGGGGAACCGGGGAGCTGTTTTTT	CASSVGNRGTGELFF
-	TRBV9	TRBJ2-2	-	TGTGCCAGCAGCTGGGGAGGCAGTGGCACCGGGGAGCTGTTTTTT	CASSWGGSGTGELFF
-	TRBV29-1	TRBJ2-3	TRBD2	TGCAGCGTTTCACTAGCGGGAGGCCCAAGCCCCACAGATACGCAGTATTTT	CSVSLAGGPSPTDTQYF
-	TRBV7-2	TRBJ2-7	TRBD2	TGTGCCAGCAGCTTAGGCGGGGGAGGGCTTACCTACGAGCAGTACTTC	CASSLGGGGLTYEQYF
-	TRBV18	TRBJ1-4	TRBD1	TGTGCCAGCTCACCAGGGTCGGACAGGGGGATCGAAAAACTGTTTTTT	CASSPGSDRGIEKLFF
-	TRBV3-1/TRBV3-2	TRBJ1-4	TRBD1	TGTGCCAGCAGCACAGACAGGGGGCTTAGAGACGAAAAACTGTTTTTT	CASSTDRGLRDEKLFF
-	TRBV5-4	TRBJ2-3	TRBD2	TGTGCCAGCAGCTTGAGGACTAGCGGCCCCACAGATACGCAGTATTTT	CASSLRTSGPTDTQYF
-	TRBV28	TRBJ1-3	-	TGTGCCAGCAGTATAGCAGGGGCGCAGGGAAACACCATATATTTT	CASSIAGAQGNTIYF
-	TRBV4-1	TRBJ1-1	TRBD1	TGCGCCAGCAGCCAAAACCGGGACAGTCTCATCATAGCTTTCTTT	CASSQNRDSLIIAFF
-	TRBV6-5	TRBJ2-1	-	TGTGCCAGCAGTCGGAAGGACATTCTCGATGAGCAGTTCTTC	CASSRKDILDEQFF
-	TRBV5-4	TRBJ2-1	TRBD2	TGTGCCAGCAGCCGATACTATAGCGGGATCTTTTACAATGAGCAGTTCTTC	CASSRYYSGIFYNEQFF
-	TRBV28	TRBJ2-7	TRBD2	TGTGCCAGCAGCCCATGGGGTAGCGGGACCTACGAGCAGTACTTC	CASSPWGSGTYEQYF
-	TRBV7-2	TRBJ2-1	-	TGTGCCAGCAGCAACCGAGACATCACGACCCTCAATGAGCAGTTCTTC	CASSNRDITTLNEQFF
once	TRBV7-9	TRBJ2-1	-	TGTGCCAGCAGCTTAGTTGACAGATCCTACAATGAGCAGTTCTTC	CASSLVDRSYNEQFF
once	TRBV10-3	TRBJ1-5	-	TGTGCCATCAAGGGGGTAGAGAATCAGCCCCAGCATTTT	CAIKGVENQPQHF
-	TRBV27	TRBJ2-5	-	TGTGCCAGCAGTTTAGGGAGCCAAGAGACCCAGTACTTC	CASSLGSQETQYF
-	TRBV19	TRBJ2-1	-	TGTGCCAGTAGTAAGGGACTTGCTTATTACAATGAGCAGTTCTTC	CASSKGLAYYNEQFF
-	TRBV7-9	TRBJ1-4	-	TGTGCCAGCAGCTTCTGGACGGGGGCAACTAATGAAAAACTGTTTTTT	CASSFWTGATNEKLFF
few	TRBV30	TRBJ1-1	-	TGTGCCTGGAGTGGACAGGTGAACACTGAAGCTTTCTTT	CAWSGQVNTEAFF
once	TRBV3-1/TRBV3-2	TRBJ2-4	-	TGTGCCAGCAGCCAAGATATGCCGCGAGGCAGCAAAAACATTCAGTACTTC	CASSQDMPRGSKNIQYF
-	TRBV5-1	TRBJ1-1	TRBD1	TGCGCCAGCAGCTTGGGACAGGGGCGCACTGAAGCTTTCTTT	CASSLGQGRTEAFF
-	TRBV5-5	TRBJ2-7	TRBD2	TGTGCCAGCAGCCTGGGACTAGCGGGAGAGGGGTGGTACGAGCAGTACTTC	CASSLGLAGEGWYEQYF
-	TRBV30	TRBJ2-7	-	TGTGCCTCCACCCTCTCCCTTGCGACAACCTACGAGCAGTACTTC	CASTLSLATTYEQYF